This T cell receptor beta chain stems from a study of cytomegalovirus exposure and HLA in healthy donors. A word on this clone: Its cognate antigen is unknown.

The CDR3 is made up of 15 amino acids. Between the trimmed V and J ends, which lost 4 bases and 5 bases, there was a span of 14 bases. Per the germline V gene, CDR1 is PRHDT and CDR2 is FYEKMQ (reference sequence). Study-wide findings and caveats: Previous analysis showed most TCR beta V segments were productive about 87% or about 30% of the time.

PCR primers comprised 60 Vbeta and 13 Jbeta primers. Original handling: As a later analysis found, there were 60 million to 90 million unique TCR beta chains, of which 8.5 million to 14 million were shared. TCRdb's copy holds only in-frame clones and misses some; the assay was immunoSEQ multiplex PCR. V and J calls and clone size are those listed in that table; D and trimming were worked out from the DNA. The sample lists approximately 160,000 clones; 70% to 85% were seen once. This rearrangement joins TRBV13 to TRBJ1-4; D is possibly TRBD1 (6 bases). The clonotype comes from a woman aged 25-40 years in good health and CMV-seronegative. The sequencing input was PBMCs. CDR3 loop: CASSSLDSLNEKLFF. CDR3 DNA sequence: TGTGCCAGCAGCTCACTGGACAGCTTGAATGAAAAACTGTTTTTT.